Sequencing of this T cell receptor (beta chain) was carried out in a study of blood T cell repertoires in COVID-19. This CDR3 contains 19 residues. Germline loops: CDR1 MNHNS, CDR2 SASEGT. Trimming took off 1 base at V and 0 bases at J, with 19 bases between the two ends. The method was immunoSEQ multiplex PCR; TCRdb's version includes in-frame clones alone and lacks a portion of them. Of roughly 200,000 clones in the sample, approximately 83% were seen once. Seattle patient enrollment occurred during active infection, with longitudinal follow-up thereafter. This clone appeared once. V usage is TRBV6-1 and J usage is TRBJ1-5; D remains ambiguous. The sample consisted of peripheral blood. This clonotype originated in a woman in her thirties with COVID-19, enrolled during active disease. The CDR3 coding sequence is TGTGCCAGCAGTGAAGGGAGCCCATTGGCGTTATATAGCAATCAGCCCCAGCATTTT. This encodes CASSEGSPLALYSNQPQHF.